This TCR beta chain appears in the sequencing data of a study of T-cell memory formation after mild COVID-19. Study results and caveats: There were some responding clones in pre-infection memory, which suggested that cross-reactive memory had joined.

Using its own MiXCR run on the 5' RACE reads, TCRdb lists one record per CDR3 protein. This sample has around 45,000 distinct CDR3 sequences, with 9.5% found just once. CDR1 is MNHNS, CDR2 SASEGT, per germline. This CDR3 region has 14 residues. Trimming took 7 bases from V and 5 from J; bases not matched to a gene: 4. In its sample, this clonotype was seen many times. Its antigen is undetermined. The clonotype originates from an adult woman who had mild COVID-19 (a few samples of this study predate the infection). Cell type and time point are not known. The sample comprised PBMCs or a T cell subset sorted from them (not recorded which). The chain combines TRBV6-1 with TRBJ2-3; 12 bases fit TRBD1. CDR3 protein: CASTRDRGQDTQYF. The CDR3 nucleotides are TGTGCCAGCACCCGGGACAGGGGGCAAGATACGCAGTATTTT.